This T cell receptor (beta chain) was observed in a study of human T cells and chemical hapten exposure. This clonotype came up many times. Individual cDNA molecules had unique molecular identifiers attached to them by the library. TCRdb called the RACE reads again in MiXCR, with one record for every CDR3 protein. The data contain approximately 79,000 distinct CDR3 sequences, 7% to 9% of them seen just once; the ten biggest clones take up approximately 1.5%. Time point given: healthy volunteer bleed at 6 weeks. Whole blood that had not been fractionated was the source of extracted total RNA. The V gene lost 5 bases and the J gene lost 0 bases, with 10 bases spanning the gap. The CDR3 runs 14 residues. In germline, CDR1 is SGHTA, CDR2 FQGNSA.

The receptor comes from a male donor in good health. Some clones in this sample may be carry-over from other donors' samples. J is TRBJ1-1 and V is TRBV7-2; D is uncertain. The sequencing input was whole blood. CDR3 residues: CASSTMWVNTEAFF. The CDR3 DNA follows: TGTGCCAGCAGCACAATGTGGGTGAACACTGAAGCTTTCTTT.